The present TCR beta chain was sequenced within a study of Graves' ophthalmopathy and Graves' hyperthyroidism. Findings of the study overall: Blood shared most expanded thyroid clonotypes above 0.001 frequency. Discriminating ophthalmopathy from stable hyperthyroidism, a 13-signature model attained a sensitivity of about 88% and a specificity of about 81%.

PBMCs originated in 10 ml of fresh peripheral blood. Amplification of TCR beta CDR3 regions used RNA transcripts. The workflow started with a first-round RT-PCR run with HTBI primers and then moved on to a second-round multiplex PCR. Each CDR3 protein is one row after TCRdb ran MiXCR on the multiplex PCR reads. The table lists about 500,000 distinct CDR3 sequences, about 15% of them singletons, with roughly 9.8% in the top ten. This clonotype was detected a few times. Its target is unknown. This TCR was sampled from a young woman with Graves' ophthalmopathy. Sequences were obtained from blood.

The CDR3 DNA follows: TGTGCCAGCAGCATATCCCCACAGGGAGATACGCAGTATTTT. Translated, it gives CASSISPQGDTQYF. This chain connects TRBV12-3 or TRBV12-4 to TRBJ2-3; TRBD1 might be the D (6 bases). V was cut by 6 bases and J by 5 bases, with 15 bases left in between. The CDR3 contains 14 residues.